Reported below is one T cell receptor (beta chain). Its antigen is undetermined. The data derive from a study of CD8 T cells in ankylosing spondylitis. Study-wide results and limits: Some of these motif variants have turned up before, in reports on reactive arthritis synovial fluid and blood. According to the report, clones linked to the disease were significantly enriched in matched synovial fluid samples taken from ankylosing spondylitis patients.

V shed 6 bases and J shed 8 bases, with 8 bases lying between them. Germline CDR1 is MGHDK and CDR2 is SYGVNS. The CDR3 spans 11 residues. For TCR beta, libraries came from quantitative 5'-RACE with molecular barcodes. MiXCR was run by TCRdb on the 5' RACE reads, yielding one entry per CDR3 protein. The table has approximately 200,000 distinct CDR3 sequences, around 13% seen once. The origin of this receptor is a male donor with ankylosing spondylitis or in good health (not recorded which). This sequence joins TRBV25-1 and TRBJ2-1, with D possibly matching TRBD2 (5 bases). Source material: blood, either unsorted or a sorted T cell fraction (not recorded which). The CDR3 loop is CASSGIDEQFF. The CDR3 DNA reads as TGTGCCAGCAGCGGGATCGATGAGCAGTTCTTC.